The present T cell receptor beta chain was sequenced within a study of blood T cell repertoires in COVID-19. The overall study: Spain, Italy and the United States supplied samples that represented acute and convalescent COVID-19. T cells, B-cell-depleted T cells, or PBMCs supplied cDNA or gDNA.

Notes on this clone: Other DNA sequences in the sample encode the same CDR3.

Original analysis: Amplification of reference gene primers provided the estimated nucleated cell counts. Some clones are missing from TCRdb's copy, which holds only in-frame ones; the method was immunoSEQ multiplex PCR. V, J and clone size are taken as reported in that table, and D and trimming were inferred from the DNA itself. The table lists around 90,000 clones, roughly 87% of them singletons. The receptor's source is a male donor with acute or convalescent COVID-19. Sequenced material: peripheral blood.

CDR3 sequence: CASSVGVHQPQHF. CDR3 in DNA: TGTGCCAGCAGCGTAGGAGTCCATCAGCCCCAGCATTTT. The rearrangement joins TRBV9 to TRBJ1-5; D call uncertain. There are 13 residues in the CDR3. Trimming shortened V by 0 bases and J by 5 bases, and 6 bases separated the two germline ends. CDR1 SGDLS and CDR2 YYNGEE come from the germline V gene.